This T cell receptor (beta chain) comes out of a study of T cells in Graves' hyperthyroidism and ophthalmopathy. Researchers amplified the TCR beta CDR3 regions from RNA transcripts. First-round RT-PCR of the TCR CDR3 relied on the HTBI primer set. One entry per CDR3 protein, called by TCRdb with MiXCR from the multiplex PCR reads. The sample includes 500,000 to 600,000 distinct CDR3 sequences, roughly 46% of them seen just once. This clonotype showed up just a few times. The antigen is not known. Overall study results and limits: Most thyroid clonotypes that were expanded above 0.001 also turned up in blood.

V lost 3 bases and J lost 13, with 22 bases in between. The CDR3 has 14 residues. Germline V lookup: CDR1 DFQATT, CDR2 SNEGSKA (reference sequence). The TCR comes from an adult woman with Graves' disease, either hyperthyroidism or ophthalmopathy (not recorded which). The sequenced sample was peripheral blood or thyroid tissue (not recorded which). The rearrangement uses TRBV20-1 and TRBJ1-5; D unresolved. CDR3 in DNA: TGCAGTGCTAGTAGCGCAGAGTTACATAGCAATCAGCATTTT. This encodes CSASSAELHSNQHF.